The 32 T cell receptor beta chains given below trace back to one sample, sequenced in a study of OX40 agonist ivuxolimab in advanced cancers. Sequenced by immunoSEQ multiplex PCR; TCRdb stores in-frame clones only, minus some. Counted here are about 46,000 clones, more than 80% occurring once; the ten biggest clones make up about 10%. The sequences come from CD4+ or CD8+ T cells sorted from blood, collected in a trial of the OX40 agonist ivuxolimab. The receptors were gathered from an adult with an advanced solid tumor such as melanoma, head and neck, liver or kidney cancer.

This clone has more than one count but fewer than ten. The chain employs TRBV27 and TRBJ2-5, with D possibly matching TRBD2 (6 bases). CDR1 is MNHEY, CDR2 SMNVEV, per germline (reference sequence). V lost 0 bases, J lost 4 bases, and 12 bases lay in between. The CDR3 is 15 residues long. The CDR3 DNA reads TGTGCCAGCAGTTTATCGCCAGCGGGCGCAGAGACCCAGTACTTC. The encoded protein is CASSLSPAGAETQYF.

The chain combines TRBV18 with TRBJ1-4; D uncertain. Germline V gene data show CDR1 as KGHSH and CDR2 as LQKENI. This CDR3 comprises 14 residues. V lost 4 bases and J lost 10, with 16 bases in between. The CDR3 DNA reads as TGTGCCAGCTCACAGGGCGGGGAGAACGGAAAACTGTTTTTT. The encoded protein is CASSQGGENGKLFF.

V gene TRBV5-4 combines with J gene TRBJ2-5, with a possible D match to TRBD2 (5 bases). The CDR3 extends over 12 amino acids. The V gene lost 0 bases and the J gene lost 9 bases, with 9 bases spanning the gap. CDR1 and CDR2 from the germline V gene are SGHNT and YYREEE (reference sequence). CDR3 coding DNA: TGTGCCAGCAGCTTGGGGTGGGGAGCCCAGTACTTC. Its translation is CASSLGWGAQYF. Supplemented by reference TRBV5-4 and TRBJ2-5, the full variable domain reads ETGVTQSPTHLIKTRGQQVTLRCSSQSGHNTVSWYQQALGQGPQFIFQYYREEENGRGNFPPRFSGLQFPNYSSELNVNALELDDSALYLCASSLGWGAQYFGPGTRLLVL.

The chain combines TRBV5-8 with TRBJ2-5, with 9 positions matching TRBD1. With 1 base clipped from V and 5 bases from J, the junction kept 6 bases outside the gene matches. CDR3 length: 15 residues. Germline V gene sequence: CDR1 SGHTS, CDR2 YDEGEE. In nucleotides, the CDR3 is TGTGCCAGCAGCTTGAACAGGGGGCTCTGGGAGACCCAGTACTTC. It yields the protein CASSLNRGLWETQYF. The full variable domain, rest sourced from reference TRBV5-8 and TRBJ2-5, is EAGVTQSPTHLIKTRGQQATLRCSPISGHTSVYWYQQALGLGLQFLLWYDEGEERNRGNFPPRFSGRQFPNYSSELNVNALELEDSALYLCASSLNRGLWETQYFGPGTRLLVL.

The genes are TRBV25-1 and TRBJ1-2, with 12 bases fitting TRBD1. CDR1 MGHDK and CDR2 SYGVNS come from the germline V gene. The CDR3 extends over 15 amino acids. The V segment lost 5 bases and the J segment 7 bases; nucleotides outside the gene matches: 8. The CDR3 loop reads CASSIWDRGLSGYTF. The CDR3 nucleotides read TGTGCCAGCAGTATCTGGGACAGGGGGCTTAGTGGCTACACCTTC.

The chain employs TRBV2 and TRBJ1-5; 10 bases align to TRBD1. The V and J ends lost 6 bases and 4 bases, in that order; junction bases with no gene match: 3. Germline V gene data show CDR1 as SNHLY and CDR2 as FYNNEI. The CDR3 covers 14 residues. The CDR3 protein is CASRGQGGNQPQHF. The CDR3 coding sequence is TGTGCCAGCAGAGGACAGGGGGGGAATCAGCCCCAGCATTTT.

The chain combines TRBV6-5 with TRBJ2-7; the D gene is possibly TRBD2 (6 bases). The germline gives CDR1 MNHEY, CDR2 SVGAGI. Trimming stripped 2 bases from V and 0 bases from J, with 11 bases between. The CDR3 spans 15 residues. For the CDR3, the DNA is TGTGCCAGCAGTTACGGACTACGAGGCTCCTACGAGCAGTACTTC. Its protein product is CASSYGLRGSYEQYF.

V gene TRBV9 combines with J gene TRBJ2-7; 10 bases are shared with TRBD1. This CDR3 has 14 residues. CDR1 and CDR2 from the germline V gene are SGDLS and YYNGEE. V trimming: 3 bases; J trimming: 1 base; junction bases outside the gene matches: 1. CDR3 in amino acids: CASSGQGASYEQYF. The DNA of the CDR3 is TGTGCCAGCAGCGGACAGGGGGCGTCCTACGAGCAGTACTTC.

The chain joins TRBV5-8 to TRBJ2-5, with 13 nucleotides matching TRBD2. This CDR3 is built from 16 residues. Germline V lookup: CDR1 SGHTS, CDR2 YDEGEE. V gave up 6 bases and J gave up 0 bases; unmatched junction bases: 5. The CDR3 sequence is CASTLGLAGDQETQYF. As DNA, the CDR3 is TGTGCCAGCACCTTAGGACTAGCGGGAGACCAAGAGACCCAGTACTTC.

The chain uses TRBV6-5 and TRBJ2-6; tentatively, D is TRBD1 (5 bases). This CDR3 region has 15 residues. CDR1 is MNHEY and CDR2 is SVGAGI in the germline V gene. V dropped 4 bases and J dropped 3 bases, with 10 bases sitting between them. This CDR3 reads CASSSQGGGANVLTF. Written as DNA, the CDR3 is TGTGCCAGCAGTTCGCAGGGTGGTGGGGCCAACGTCCTGACTTTC.

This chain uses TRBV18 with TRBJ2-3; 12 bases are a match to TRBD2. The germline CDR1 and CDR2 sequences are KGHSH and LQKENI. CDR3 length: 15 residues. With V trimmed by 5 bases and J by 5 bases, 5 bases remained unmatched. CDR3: CASSSTSGSLDTQYF. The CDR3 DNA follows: TGTGCCAGCTCATCGACTAGCGGGAGTTTAGATACGCAGTATTTT.

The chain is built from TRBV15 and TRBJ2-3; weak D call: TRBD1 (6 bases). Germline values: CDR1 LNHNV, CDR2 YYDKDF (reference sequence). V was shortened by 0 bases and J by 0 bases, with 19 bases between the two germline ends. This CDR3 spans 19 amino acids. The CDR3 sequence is CATSRDVRGPQGSTDTQYF. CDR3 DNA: TGTGCCACCAGCAGAGATGTTAGAGGGCCTCAGGGGAGCACAGATACGCAGTATTTT. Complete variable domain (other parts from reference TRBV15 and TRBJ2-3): DAMVIQNPRYQVTQFGKPVTLSCSQTLNHNVMYWYQQKSSQAPKLLFHYYDKDFNNEADTPDNFQSRRPNTSFCFLDIRSPGLGDTAMYLCATSRDVRGPQGSTDTQYFGPGTRLTVL.

This chain's CDR3 is CASSRQGDGTEAFF. Written as DNA, the CDR3 is TGTGCCAGCAGTCGACAGGGGGACGGCACTGAAGCTTTCTTT. This chain links TRBV6-5 with TRBJ1-1; 9 bases map to TRBD1. V trimming: 5 bases; J trimming: 4 bases; junction bases outside the gene matches: 5. Germline values: CDR1 MNHEY, CDR2 SVGAGI. This CDR3 comprises 14 residues.

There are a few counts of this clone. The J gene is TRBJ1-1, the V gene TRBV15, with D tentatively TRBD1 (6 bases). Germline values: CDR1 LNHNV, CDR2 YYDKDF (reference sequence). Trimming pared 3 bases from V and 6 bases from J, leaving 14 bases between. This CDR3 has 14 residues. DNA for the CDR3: TGTGCCACCAGCAGGGCACAGGGAACGGCTGAAGCTTTCTTT. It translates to CATSRAQGTAEAFF.

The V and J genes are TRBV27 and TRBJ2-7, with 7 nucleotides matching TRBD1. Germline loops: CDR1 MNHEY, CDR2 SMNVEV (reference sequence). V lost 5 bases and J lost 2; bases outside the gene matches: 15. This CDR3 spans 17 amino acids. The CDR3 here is CASSPKYIGTATYEQYF. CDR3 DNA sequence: TGTGCCAGCAGTCCGAAATATATCGGGACAGCTACCTACGAGCAGTACTTC.

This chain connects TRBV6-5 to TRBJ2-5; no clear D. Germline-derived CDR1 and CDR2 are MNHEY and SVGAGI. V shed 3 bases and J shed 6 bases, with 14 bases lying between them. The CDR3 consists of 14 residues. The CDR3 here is CASSYRLGSKTQYF. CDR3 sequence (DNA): TGTGCCAGCAGTTATAGGCTAGGGTCGAAGACCCAGTACTTC.

CDR3 bases: TGCGCCAGCAGCGAACCGGGACTAGCGGGAGACTGGAATGAGCAGTTCTTC. Translating it yields CASSEPGLAGDWNEQFF. The chain has TRBV5-1 and TRBJ2-1, with 14 positions matching TRBD2. J was trimmed by 7 bases and V by 4 bases; bases with no gene match: 10. This CDR3 contains 17 residues. Germline V gene data show CDR1 as SGHRS and CDR2 as YFSETQ. Combining the CDR3 with reference TRBV5-1 and TRBJ2-1 gives the whole variable domain KAGVTQTPRYLIKTRGQQVTLSCSPISGHRSVSWYQQTPGQGLQFLFEYFSETQRNKGNFPGRFSGRQFSNSRSEMNVSTLELGDSALYLCASSEPGLAGDWNEQFFGPGTRLTVL.

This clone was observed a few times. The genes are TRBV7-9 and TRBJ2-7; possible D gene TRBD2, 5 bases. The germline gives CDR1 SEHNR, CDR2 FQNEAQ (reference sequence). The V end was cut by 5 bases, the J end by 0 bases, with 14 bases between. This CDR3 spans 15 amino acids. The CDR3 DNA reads TGTGCCAGCAGCCCCGACTACCTCCACTCCTACGAGCAGTACTTC. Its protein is CASSPDYLHSYEQYF.

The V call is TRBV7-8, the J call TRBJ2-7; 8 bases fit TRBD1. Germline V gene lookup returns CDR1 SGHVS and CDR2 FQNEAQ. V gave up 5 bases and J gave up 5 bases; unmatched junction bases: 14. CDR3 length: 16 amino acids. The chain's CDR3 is CASSLETGGRGNEQYF. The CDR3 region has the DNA TGTGCCAGCAGCCTCGAAACAGGGGGAAGGGGTAACGAGCAGTACTTC.

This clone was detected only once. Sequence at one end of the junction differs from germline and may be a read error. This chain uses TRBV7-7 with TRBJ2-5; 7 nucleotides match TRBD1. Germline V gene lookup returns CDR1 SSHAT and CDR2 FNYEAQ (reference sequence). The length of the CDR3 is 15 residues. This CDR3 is CASSLFRGLQETQYF. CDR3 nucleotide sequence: TGTGCTAGCAGCTTATTTAGGGGGCTCCAAGAGACCCAGTACTTC.

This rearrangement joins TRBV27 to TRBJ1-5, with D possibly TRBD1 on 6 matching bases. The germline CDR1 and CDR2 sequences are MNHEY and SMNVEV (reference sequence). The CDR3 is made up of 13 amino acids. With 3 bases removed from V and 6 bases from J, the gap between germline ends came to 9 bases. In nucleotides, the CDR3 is TGTGCCAGCAGTTTGGGGGGCAGTCAGCCCCAGCATTTT. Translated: CASSLGGSQPQHF.

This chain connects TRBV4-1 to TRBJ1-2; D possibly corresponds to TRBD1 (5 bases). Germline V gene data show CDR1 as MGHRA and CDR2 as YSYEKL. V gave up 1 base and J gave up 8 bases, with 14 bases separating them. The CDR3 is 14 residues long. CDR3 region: CASSQASTEWGYTF. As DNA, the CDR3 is TGCGCCAGCAGCCAAGCCTCGACAGAGTGGGGCTACACCTTC.

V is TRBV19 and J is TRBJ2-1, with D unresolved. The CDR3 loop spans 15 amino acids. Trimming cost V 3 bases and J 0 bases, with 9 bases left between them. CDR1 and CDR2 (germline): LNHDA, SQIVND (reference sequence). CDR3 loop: CASSISSYSYNEQFF. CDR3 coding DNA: TGTGCCAGTAGTATCAGCAGCTACTCCTACAATGAGCAGTTCTTC.

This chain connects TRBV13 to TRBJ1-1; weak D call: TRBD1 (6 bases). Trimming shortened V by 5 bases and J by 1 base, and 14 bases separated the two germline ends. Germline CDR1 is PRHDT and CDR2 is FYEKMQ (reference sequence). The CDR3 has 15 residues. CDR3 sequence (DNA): TGTGCCAGCAGCCCCCGTGAGACAGGGAACACTGAAGCTTTCTTT. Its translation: CASSPRETGNTEAFF.

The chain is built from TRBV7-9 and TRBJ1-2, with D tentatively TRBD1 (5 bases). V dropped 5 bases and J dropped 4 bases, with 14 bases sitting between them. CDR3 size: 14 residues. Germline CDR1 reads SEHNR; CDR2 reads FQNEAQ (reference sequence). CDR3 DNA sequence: TGTGCCAGCAGCGGGGCCCTATGGGGCTATGGCTACACCTTC. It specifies CASSGALWGYGYTF.

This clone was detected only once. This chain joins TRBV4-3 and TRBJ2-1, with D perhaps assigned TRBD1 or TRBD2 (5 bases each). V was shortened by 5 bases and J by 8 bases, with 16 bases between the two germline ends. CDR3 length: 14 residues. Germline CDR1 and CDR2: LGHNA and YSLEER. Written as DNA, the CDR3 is TGCGCCAGCAGCTCGGGACCAGGGTGGCATGAGCAGTTCTTC. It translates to CASSSGPGWHEQFF.

The CDR3 region has the DNA TGTGCCAGCAGCTTAGAGGGCAGGGGGCACGAGCAGTACTTC. Protein sequence: CASSLEGRGHEQYF. V usage is TRBV7-9 and J usage is TRBJ2-7, with 8 bases aligning to TRBD1. Germline V gives CDR1 SEHNR, CDR2 FQNEAQ (reference sequence). The length of the CDR3 is 14 residues. The V gene end was trimmed by 1 base and the J gene end by 5 bases; junction bases not matched to a gene: 4.

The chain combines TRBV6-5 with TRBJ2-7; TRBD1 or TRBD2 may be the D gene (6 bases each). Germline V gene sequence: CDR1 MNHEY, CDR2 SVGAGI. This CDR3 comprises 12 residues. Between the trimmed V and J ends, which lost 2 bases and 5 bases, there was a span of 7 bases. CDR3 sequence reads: CASSYRGDEQYF. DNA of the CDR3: TGTGCCAGCAGTTACAGGGGGGACGAGCAGTACTTC.

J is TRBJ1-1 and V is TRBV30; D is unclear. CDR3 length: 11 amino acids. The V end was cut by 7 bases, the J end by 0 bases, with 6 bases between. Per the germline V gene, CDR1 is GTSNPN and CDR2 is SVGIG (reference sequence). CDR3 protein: CAYTMNTEAFF. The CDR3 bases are TGTGCCTACACCATGAACACTGAAGCTTTCTTT.

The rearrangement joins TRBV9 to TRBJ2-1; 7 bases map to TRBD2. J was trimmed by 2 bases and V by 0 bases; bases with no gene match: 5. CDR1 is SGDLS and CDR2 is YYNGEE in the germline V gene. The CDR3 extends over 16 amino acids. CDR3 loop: CASSVGGRGAYNEQFF. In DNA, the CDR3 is TGTGCCAGCAGCGTAGGAGGGAGGGGAGCCTACAATGAGCAGTTCTTC.

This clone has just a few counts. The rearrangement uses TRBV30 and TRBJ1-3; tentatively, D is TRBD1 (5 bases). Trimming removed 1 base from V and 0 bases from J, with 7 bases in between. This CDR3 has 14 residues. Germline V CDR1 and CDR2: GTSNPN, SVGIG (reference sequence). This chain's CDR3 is CAWSGGISGNTIYF. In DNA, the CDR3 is TGTGCCTGGAGTGGGGGGATCTCTGGAAACACCATATATTTT.

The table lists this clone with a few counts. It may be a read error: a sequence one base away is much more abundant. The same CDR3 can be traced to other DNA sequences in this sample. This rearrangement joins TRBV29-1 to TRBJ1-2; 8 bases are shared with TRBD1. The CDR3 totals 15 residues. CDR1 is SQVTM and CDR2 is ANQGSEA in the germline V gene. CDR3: CRADTGGGEEYGYTF. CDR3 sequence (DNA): TGCCGCGCGGACACAGGGGGGGGAGAGGAATATGGCTACACCTTC. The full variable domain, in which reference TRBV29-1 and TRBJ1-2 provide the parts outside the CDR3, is SAVISQKPSRDICQRGTSLTIQCQVDSQVTMMFWYRQQPGQSLTLIATANQGSEATYESGFVIDKFPISRPNLTFSTLTVSNMSPEDSSIYLCRADTGGGEEYGYTFGSGTRLTVV.